These T cell receptor beta chains were read from a single sample in a study of blood T cell repertoires in COVID-19. Assay used: immunoSEQ multiplex PCR; TCRdb lists only in-frame clones, some missing. The repertoire includes 150,000 or so clones, over 65% of them detected once, and more than 3.5% sits in the top ten. Source material: peripheral blood. The receptors were gathered from a woman at least 80 years old with active or convalescent COVID-19. The CDR3 runs from the conserved cysteine through the conserved F or W. Each record gives: J gene, clone size, D gene, V gene, CDR3 protein, CDR3 DNA. A D gene is named only where the DNA matches it firmly. Some rows have no size entry. The others give once, few or many, or a class for an expanded clone.

>TRBJ2-7|NA|TRBD1|TRBV5-6
CASSLLQGYEQYF
TGTGCCAGCAGCTTACTACAGGGGTACGAGCAGTACTTC
>TRBJ1-2|NA|NA|TRBV6-2/TRBV6-3
CASSYGASPPYGYTF
TGTGCCAGCAGTTACGGAGCGAGCCCCCCCTATGGCTACACCTTC
>TRBJ1-6|NA|NA|TRBV6-5
CASGKEAALHF
TGTGCCAGTGGGAAGGAGGCGGCCCTCCACTTT
>TRBJ2-1|NA|NA|TRBV18
CASSPFEGTYNEQFF
TGTGCCAGCTCACCGTTCGAGGGTACCTACAATGAGCAGTTCTTC
>TRBJ2-1|NA|TRBD2|TRBV2
CASSGEKTAGSSYNEQFF
TGTGCCAGCAGTGGGGAAAAAACAGCGGGATCCTCCTACAATGAGCAGTTCTTC
>TRBJ2-3|many|TRBD2|TRBV7-6
CASSDRLAAIPGTDTQYF
TGTGCCAGCAGCGATAGACTAGCGGCAATACCTGGCACAGATACGCAGTATTTT
>TRBJ1-1|NA|NA|TRBV6-5
CASSNDWYTEAFF
TGTGCCAGCAGTAACGACTGGTACACTGAAGCTTTCTTT
>TRBJ2-3|NA|TRBD2|TRBV18
CASSPRGLAGGTDTQYF
TGTGCCAGCTCACCTCGCGGACTAGCGGGTGGGACAGATACGCAGTATTTT
>TRBJ2-1|NA|TRBD1|TRBV19
CASSIAVGQARANEQFF
TGTGCCAGTAGTATAGCAGTGGGACAGGCCCGCGCGAATGAGCAGTTCTTC
>TRBJ2-1|NA|TRBD2|TRBV28
CASSPTSGGWNEQFF
TGTGCCAGCAGCCCGACTAGCGGGGGGTGGAATGAGCAGTTCTTC
>TRBJ2-7|NA|NA|TRBV5-1
CASRDGGWRAETYEQYF
TGCGCCAGCAGGGATGGGGGTTGGAGGGCGGAGACCTACGAGCAGTACTTC
>TRBJ2-1|NA|TRBD2|TRBV7-2
CASSFGGGATGEQFF
TGTGCCAGCAGCTTCGGCGGGGGGGCGACGGGTGAGCAGTTCTTC
>TRBJ1-2|NA|NA|TRBV7-8
CASSLAGTGRISGYTF
TGTGCCAGCAGCTTAGCGGGAACAGGGAGAATCTCTGGCTACACCTTC
>TRBJ1-2|NA|NA|TRBV4-3
CASSQDLSGNYGYTF
TGCGCCAGCAGCCAAGATCTATCAGGGAACTATGGCTACACCTTC
>TRBJ2-5|NA|TRBD2|TRBV14
CASSTTRDYRTQYF
TGTGCCAGCAGCACAACTAGGGACTACCGGACCCAGTACTTC
>TRBJ1-1|NA|NA|TRBV19
CASSIGGVFTEAFF
TGTGCCAGTAGTATCGGCGGGGTGTTCACTGAAGCTTTCTTT
>TRBJ1-1|few|TRBD1|TRBV29-1
CSARTGRAAFF
TGCAGCGCTAGGACAGGGCGGGCAGCTTTCTTT
>TRBJ1-3|NA|TRBD1|TRBV3-1/TRBV3-2
CASSQPGQGWIAGNTIYF
TGTGCCAGCAGCCAACCGGGACAGGGATGGATAGCTGGAAACACCATATATTTT
>TRBJ2-7|NA|NA|TRBV29-1
CSVVSRADEQYF
TGCAGCGTTGTGTCCAGGGCGGACGAGCAGTACTTC
>TRBJ1-6|few|NA|TRBV6-6
CASSYTSGKGSPLHF
TGTGCCAGCAGTTACACGTCAGGGAAAGGGTCACCCCTCCACTTT
>TRBJ1-4|NA|TRBD1|TRBV6-2/TRBV6-3
CASSYLGTGNEKLFF
TGTGCCAGCAGTTACCTCGGGACAGGGAATGAAAAACTGTTTTTT
>TRBJ1-4|few|TRBD1|TRBV6-5
CASSTLGQGWEKLFF
TGTGCCAGCAGTACTCTAGGACAGGGGTGGGAAAAACTGTTTTTT
>TRBJ1-2|medium-sized|NA|TRBV6-5
CASTGGLRYGYTF
TGTGCCAGCACCGGGGGGTTACGCTATGGCTACACCTTC
>TRBJ2-1|NA|NA|TRBV7-9
CASSPWSGEGDEQFF
TGTGCCAGCAGCCCATGGTCAGGGGAGGGGGATGAGCAGTTCTTC
>TRBJ1-2|NA|NA|TRBV27
CASSVRGNYGYTF
TGTGCCAGCAGTGTCAGGGGAAACTATGGCTACACCTTC
>TRBJ1-2|NA|NA|TRBV30
CAWGGLGRAYGYTF
TGTGCCTGGGGGGGCTTAGGGAGGGCCTATGGCTACACCTTC
>TRBJ1-1|NA|NA|TRBV29-1
CSVEVAGADTEAFF
TGCAGCGTTGAAGTTGCGGGGGCTGACACTGAAGCTTTCTTT
>TRBJ1-2|NA|NA|TRBV6-5
CASSSRGLSYGYTF
TGTGCCAGCAGTTCCAGGGGTCTCTCCTATGGCTACACCTTC
>TRBJ2-2|NA|NA|TRBV3-1/TRBV3-2
CASSHHGQRNTGELFF
TGTGCCAGCAGCCATCATGGACAAAGGAACACCGGGGAGCTGTTTTTT
>TRBJ2-1|NA|TRBD2|TRBV7-8
CASSLRGGPLSYNEQFF
TGTGCCAGCAGCTTACGGGGGGGTCCCCTCTCCTACAATGAGCAGTTCTTC
>TRBJ2-1|NA|NA|TRBV27
CASSPSHRSNEQFF
TGTGCCAGCAGTCCCTCTCACAGGTCAAATGAGCAGTTCTTC
>TRBJ2-7|many|TRBD1|TRBV9
CASSGTGVREQYF
TGTGCCAGCAGTGGGACAGGGGTCCGCGAGCAGTACTTC
>TRBJ2-7|once|NA|TRBV5-5
CASSLADYEQYF
TGTGCCAGCAGCTTGGCAGACTACGAGCAGTACTTC
>TRBJ2-1|NA|TRBD2|TRBV5-1
CASSKLAGVEQFF
TGCGCCAGCAGCAAACTAGCGGGGGTTGAGCAGTTCTTC
>TRBJ1-2|NA|TRBD1|TRBV11-2
CASSPSQGFGYTF
TGTGCCAGCAGCCCCTCACAGGGGTTTGGCTACACCTTC
>TRBJ1-3|NA|TRBD1|TRBV18
CASSLSMPGQSSSGNTIYF
TGTGCCAGCTCACTCTCGATGCCGGGACAGTCGAGCTCTGGAAACACCATATATTTT
>TRBJ2-1|NA|TRBD2|TRBV5-1
CASSPPGLAGHEQFF
TGCGCCAGCAGCCCGCCGGGACTAGCCGGGCATGAGCAGTTCTTC
>TRBJ1-2|NA|NA|TRBV5-1
CASRDLSHYGYTF
TGCGCCAGCAGAGATCTGAGCCACTATGGCTACACCTTC
>TRBJ1-1|once|NA|TRBV9
CASSPREGNTEAFF
TGTGCCAGCAGTCCTCGCGAGGGGAACACTGAAGCTTTCTTT
>TRBJ1-2|NA|NA|TRBV21-1
CASSPPGQGIYGYTF
TGTGCCAGCAGCCCCCCGGGACAGGGCATCTATGGCTACACCTTC
>TRBJ1-1|NA|TRBD1|TRBV6-5
CASRVDRARSEAFF
TGTGCCAGCAGGGTGGACAGGGCCCGATCTGAAGCTTTCTTT
>TRBJ1-5|NA|TRBD1|TRBV29-1
CSSKGGGIPYSNQPQHF
TGCAGCTCCAAAGGGGGCGGGATCCCCTATAGCAATCAGCCCCAGCATTTT
>TRBJ2-2|few|NA|TRBV28
CASRGGMNTGELFF
TGTGCCAGCAGGGGCGGGATGAACACCGGGGAGCTGTTTTTT
>TRBJ1-2|NA|NA|TRBV6-2/TRBV6-3
CASSLIRGGYTF
TGTGCCAGCAGCTTAATAAGGGGTGGCTACACCTTC
>TRBJ2-3|NA|TRBD2|TRBV5-1
CASALGWRGAGDTQYF
TGCGCCAGCGCGTTGGGGTGGCGGGGGGCCGGAGATACGCAGTATTTT